This T cell receptor beta chain was recorded in a study of cytomegalovirus exposure and HLA in healthy donors. Germline V gives CDR1 SEHNR, CDR2 FQNEAQ (reference sequence). The CDR3 is 14 residues long. Trimming left V 2 bases short and J 3 bases short, with 11 bases between. Regarding the study as a whole: Accurate prediction of most subjects' HLA-A and HLA-B alleles from TCR beta sequences was reported. Earlier results showed most TCR beta V segments being productive about 87% or about 30% of the time. According to a later analysis, donors in an Asian-associated ancestry cluster reportedly had fewer N-insertions than the roughly 720-donor mean.

The PCR had 60 Vbeta and 13 Jbeta primers. Assay used: immunoSEQ multiplex PCR; TCRdb lists only in-frame clones, some missing. The table records around 140,000 clones, around 80% of them present only once. Comment on this clone: Its antigen is undetermined.

The receptor was derived from a woman in her sixties or seventies in good health and CMV-seropositive. The sequencing input was PBMCs. V and J are TRBV7-9 and TRBJ2-7; D unclear. CDR3 amino acids: CASSLIGGDYEQYF. The CDR3 coding sequence is TGTGCCAGCAGCTTAATCGGCGGAGACTACGAGCAGTACTTC.